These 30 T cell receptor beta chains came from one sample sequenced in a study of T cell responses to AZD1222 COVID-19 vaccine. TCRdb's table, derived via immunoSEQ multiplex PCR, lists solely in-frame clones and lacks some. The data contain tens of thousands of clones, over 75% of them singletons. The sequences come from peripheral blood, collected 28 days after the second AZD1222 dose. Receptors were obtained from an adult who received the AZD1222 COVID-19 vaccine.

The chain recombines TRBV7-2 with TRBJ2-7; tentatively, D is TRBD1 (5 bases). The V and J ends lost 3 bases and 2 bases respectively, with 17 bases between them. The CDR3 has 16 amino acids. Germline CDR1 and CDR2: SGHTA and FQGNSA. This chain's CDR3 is CASSLGRAVSAYEQYF. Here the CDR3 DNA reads TGTGCCAGCAGCTTGGGCAGGGCGGTTTCGGCCTACGAGCAGTACTTC.

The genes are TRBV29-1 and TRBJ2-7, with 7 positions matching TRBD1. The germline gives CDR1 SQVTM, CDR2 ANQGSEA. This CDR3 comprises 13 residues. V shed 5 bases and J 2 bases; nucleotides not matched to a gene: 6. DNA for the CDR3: TGCAGCGTTAAACCGGGACAGACCTACGAGCAGTACTTC. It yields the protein CSVKPGQTYEQYF.

CDR3 residues: CASKGGGIRDEQFF. Here the CDR3 DNA reads TGTGCCAGCAAGGGGGGGGGCATTCGTGATGAGCAGTTCTTC. The chain carries TRBV27 and TRBJ2-1, with TRBD2 as a possible D gene (7 bases). This CDR3 is built from 14 residues. Germline lookup yields CDR1 MNHEY and CDR2 SMNVEV (reference sequence). Between the trimmed V and J ends, which lost 7 bases and 8 bases, there was a span of 18 bases.

The CDR3 coding sequence is TGTGCCAGCACCAATAGCGGGGGGGCCCGCGAGCAGTACTTC. Residues: CASTNSGGAREQYF. This chain connects TRBV6-5 to TRBJ2-7; 11 positions agree with TRBD2. The CDR3 has 14 amino acids. V trimming: 7 bases; J trimming: 6 bases; junction bases outside the gene matches: 8. Per germline, CDR1 MNHEY and CDR2 SVGAGI.

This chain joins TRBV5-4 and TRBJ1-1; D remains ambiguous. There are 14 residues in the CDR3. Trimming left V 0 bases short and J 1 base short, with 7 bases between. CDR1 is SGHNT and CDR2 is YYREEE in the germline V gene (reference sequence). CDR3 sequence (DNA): TGTGCCAGCAGCTTGGGCATACGGAACACTGAAGCTTTCTTT. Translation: CASSLGIRNTEAFF.

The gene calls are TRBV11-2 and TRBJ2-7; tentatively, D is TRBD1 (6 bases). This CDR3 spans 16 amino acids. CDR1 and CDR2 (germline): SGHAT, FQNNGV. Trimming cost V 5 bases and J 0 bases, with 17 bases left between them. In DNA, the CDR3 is TGTGCCAGCAGCCTAAGCCGGACAGTGCTCTCCTACGAGCAGTACTTC. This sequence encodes CASSLSRTVLSYEQYF.

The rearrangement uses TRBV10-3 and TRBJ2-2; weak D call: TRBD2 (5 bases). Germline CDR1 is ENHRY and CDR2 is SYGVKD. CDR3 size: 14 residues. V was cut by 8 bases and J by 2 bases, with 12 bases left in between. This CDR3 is CAIESEVNTGELFF. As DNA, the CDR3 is TGTGCCATCGAGTCGGAGGTAAACACCGGGGAGCTGTTTTTT.

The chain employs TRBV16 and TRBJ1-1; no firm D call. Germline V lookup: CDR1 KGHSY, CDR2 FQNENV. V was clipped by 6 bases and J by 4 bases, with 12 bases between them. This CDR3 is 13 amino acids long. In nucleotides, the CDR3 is TGTGCCAGCAGTATAGGGCTTAGCACTGAAGCTTTCTTT. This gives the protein CASSIGLSTEAFF.

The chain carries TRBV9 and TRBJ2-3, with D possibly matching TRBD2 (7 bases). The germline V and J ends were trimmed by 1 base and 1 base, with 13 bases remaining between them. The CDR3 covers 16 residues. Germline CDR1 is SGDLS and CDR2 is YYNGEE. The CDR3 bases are TGTGCCAGCAGCGTAAGTGGGGGGGCGGGCACAGATACGCAGTATTTT. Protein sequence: CASSVSGGAGTDTQYF. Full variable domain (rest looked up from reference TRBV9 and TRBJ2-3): DSGVTQTPKHLITATGQRVTLRCSPRSGDLSVYWYQQSLDQGLQFLIQYYNGEERAKGNILERFSAQQFPDLHSELNLSSLELGDSALYFCASSVSGGAGTDTQYFGPGTRLTVL.

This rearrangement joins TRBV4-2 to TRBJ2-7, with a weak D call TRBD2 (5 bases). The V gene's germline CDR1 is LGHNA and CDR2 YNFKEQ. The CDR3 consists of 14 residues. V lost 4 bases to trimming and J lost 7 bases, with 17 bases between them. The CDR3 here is CASSRARDPREQYF. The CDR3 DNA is TGTGCCAGCAGCCGCGCCCGGGATCCCAGGGAGCAGTACTTC.

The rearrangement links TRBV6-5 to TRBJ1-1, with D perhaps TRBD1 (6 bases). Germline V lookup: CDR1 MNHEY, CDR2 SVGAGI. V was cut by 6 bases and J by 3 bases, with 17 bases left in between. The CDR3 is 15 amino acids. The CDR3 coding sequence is TGTGCCAGCAGCTTCAACAGGGCTCGTGACACTGAAGCTTTCTTT. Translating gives CASSFNRARDTEAFF.

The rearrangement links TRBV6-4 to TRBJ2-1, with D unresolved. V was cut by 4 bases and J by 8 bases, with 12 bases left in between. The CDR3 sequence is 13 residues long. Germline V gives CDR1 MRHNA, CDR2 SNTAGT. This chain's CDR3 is CASSATSLDEQFF. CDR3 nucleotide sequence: TGTGCCAGCAGTGCGACCTCGTTGGATGAGCAGTTCTTC.

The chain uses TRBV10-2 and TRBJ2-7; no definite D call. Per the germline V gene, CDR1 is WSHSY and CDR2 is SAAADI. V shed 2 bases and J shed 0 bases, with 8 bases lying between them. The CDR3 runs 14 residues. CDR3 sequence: CASSEGTFSYEQYF. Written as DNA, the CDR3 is TGCGCCAGCAGTGAGGGTACGTTCTCCTACGAGCAGTACTTC.

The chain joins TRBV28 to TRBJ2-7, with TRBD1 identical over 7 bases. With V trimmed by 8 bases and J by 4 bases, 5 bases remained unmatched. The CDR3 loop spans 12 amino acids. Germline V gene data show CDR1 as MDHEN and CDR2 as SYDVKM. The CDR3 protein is CASGSTGYEQYF. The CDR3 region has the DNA TGTGCCAGCGGATCGACAGGGTACGAGCAGTACTTC.

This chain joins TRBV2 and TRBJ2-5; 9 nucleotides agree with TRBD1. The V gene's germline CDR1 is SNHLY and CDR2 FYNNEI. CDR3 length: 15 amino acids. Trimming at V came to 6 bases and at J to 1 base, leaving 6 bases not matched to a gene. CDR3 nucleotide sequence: TGTGCCAGCAGGGGAAAGACAGGGGGCCAAGAGACCCAGTACTTC. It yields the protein CASRGKTGGQETQYF.

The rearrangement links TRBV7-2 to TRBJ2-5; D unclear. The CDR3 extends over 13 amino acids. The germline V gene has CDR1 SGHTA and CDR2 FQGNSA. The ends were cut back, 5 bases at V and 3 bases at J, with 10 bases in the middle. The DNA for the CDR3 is TGTGCCAGCAGCATACCCTTGAAAGAGACCCAGTACTTC. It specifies CASSIPLKETQYF.

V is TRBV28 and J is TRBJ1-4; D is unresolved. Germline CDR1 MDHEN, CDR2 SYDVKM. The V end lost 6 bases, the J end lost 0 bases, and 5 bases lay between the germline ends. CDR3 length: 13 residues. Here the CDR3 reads CASREATNEKLFF. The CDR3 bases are TGTGCCAGCAGGGAAGCAACTAATGAAAAACTGTTTTTT.

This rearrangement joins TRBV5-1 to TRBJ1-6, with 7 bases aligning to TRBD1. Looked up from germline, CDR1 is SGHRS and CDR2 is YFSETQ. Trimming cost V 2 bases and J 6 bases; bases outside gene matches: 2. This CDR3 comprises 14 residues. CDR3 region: CASSLRQGNSPLHF. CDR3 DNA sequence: TGCGCCAGCAGCTTAAGACAGGGTAATTCACCCCTCCACTTT.

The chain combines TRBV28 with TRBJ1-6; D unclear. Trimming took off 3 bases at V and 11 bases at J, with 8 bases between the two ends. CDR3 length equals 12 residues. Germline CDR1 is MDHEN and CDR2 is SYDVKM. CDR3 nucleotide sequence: TGTGCCAGCAGTTTTGAAAGGGCACCCCTCCACTTT. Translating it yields CASSFERAPLHF.

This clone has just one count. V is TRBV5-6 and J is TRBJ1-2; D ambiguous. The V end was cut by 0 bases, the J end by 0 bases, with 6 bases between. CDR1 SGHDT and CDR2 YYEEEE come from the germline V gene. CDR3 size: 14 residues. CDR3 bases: TGTGCCAGCAGCTTGGGGGGTTCTAACTATGGCTACACCTTC. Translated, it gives CASSLGGSNYGYTF.

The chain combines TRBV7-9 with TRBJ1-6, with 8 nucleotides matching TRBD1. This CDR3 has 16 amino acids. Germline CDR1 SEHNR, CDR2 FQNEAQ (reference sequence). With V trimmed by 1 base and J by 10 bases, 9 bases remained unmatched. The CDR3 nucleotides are TGTGCCAGCAGCTTAGTAGGAGGACAGGGTTCCTCACCCCTCCACTTT. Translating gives CASSLVGGQGSSPLHF.

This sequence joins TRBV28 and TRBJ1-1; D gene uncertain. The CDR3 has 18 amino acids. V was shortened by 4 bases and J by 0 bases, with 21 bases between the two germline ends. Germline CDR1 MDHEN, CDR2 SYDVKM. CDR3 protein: CASSSYEGFHLVNTEAFF. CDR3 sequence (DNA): TGTGCCAGCAGTTCTTACGAAGGCTTCCACCTAGTGAACACTGAAGCTTTCTTT.

Here the CDR3 reads CASSFEVGTEAFF. The DNA for the CDR3 is TGCGCCAGCAGCTTCGAAGTAGGCACTGAAGCTTTCTTT. V and J are TRBV5-1 and TRBJ1-1; no firm D call. The CDR3 covers 13 residues. Trimming took off 2 bases at V and 4 bases at J, with 9 bases between the two ends. The germline gives CDR1 SGHRS, CDR2 YFSETQ.

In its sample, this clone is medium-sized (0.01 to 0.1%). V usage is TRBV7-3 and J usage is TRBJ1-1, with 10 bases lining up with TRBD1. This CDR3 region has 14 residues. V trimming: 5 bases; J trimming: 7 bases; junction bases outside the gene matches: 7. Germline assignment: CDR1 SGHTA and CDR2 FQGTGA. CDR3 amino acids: CASSALTGGGEAFF. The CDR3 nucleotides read TGTGCCAGCAGCGCCCTGACAGGGGGCGGTGAAGCTTTCTTT.

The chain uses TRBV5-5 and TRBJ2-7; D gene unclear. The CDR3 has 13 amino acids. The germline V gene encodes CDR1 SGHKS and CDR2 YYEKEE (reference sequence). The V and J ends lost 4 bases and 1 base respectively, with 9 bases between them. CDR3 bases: TGTGCCAGCAGCATAGATCCTTCCTACGAGCAGTACTTC. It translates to CASSIDPSYEQYF.

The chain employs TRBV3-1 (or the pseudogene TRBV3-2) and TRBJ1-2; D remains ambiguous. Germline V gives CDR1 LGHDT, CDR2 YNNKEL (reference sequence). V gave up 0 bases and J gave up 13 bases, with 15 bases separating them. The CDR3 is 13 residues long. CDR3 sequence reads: CASSQEVFQGSTF. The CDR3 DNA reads TGTGCCAGCAGCCAAGAGGTTTTTCAAGGGTCCACCTTC.

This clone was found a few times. CDR3 DNA: TGCGCCAGCAGCCAAGATCTAGGCAGGGGGATGGATACGCAGTATTTT. Its protein is CASSQDLGRGMDTQYF. The chain recombines TRBV4-1 with TRBJ2-3, with 7 positions matching TRBD1. Germline V gene data show CDR1 as MGHRA and CDR2 as YSYEKL. The V segment lost 0 bases and the J segment 6 bases; nucleotides outside the gene matches: 9. The CDR3 length is 16 residues.

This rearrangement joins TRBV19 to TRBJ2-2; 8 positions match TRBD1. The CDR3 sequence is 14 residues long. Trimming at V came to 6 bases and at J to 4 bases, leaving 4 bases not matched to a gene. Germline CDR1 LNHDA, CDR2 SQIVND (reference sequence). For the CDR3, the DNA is TGTGCCAGTAGGCCGGACAGGGCCACCGGGGAGCTGTTTTTT. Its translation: CASRPDRATGELFF.

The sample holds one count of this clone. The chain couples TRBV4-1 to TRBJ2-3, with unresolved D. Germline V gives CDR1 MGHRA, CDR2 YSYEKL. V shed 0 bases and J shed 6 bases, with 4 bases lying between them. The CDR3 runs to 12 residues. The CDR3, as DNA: TGCGCCAGCAGCCAAGATTGGGATACGCAGTATTTT. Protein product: CASSQDWDTQYF.

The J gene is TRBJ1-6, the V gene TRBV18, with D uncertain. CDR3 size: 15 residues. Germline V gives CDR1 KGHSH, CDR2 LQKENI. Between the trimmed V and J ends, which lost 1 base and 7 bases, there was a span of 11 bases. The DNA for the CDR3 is TGTGCCAGCTCACCACAGGAGGCGAGGAATTCACCCCTCCACTTT. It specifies CASSPQEARNSPLHF.